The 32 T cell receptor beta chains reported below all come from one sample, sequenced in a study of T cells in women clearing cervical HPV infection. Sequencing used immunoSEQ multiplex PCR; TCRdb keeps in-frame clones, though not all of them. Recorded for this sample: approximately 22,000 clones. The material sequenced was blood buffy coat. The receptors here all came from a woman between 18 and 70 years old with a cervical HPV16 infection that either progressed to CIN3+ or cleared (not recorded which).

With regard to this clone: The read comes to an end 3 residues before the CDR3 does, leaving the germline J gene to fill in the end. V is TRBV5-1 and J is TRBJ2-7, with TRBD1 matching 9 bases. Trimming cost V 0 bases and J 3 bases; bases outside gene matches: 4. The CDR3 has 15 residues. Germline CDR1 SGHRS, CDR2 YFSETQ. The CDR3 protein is CASSLGTGEFYEQYF. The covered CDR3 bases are TGCGCCAGCAGCTTGGGGACAGGGGAGTTCTACGAG.

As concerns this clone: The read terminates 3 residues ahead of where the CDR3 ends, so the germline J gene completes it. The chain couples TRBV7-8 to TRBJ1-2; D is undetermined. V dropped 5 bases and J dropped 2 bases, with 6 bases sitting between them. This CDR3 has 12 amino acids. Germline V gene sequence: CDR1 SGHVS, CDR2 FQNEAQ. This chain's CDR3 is CASSQRNYGYTF. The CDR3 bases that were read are TGTGCCAGCAGCCAGAGAAACTATGGC.

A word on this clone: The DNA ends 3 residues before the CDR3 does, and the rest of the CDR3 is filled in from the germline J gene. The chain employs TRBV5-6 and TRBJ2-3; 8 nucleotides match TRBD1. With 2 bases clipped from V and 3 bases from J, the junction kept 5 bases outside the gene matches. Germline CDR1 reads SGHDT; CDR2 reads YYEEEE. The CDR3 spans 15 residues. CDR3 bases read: TGTGCCAGCAGCTTCGGGGGACAGGCGACAGATACG. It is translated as CASSFGGQATDT. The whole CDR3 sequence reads CASSFGGQATDTQYF.

The covered CDR3 bases are TGTGCCAGTAGTATAGGTCCGTTAAAGCGGGAGATTCGTGGCACAGATACG. Amino acid sequence: CASSIGPLKREIRGTDT. The whole CDR3 protein reads CASSIGPLKREIRGTDTQYF. This chain uses TRBV19 with TRBJ2-3; 8 nucleotides align to TRBD2. The sequence runs out 3 residues before the end of the CDR3; the remainder is reconstructed from the germline J gene. The germline CDR1 and CDR2 sequences are LNHDA and SQIVND (reference sequence). Losses at the gene ends were 1 base for V and 1 base for J; bases not matched to a gene: 16. CDR3 length equals 20 residues.

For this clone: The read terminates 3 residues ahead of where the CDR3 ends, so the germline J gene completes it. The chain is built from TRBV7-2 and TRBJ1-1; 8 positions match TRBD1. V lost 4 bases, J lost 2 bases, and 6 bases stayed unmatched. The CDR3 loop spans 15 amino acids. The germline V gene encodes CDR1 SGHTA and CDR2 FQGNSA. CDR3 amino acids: CASSSRGLRNTEAFF. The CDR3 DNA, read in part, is TGTGCCAGCAGCTCCAGGGGGCTTCGTAACACTGAA. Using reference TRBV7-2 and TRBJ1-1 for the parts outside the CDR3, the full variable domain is GAGVSQSPSNKVTEKGKDVELRCDPISGHTALYWYRQSLGQGLEFLIYFQGNSAPDKSGLPSDRFSAERTGGSVSTLTIQRTQQEDSAVYLCASSSRGLRNTEAFFGQGTRLTVV.

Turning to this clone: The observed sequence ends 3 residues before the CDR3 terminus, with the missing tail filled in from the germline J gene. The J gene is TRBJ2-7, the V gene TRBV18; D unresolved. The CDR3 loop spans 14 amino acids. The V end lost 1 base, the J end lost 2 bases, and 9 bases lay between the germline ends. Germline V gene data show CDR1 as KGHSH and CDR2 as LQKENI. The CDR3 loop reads CASSPQGFPYEQYF. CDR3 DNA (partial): TGTGCCAGCTCACCACAGGGTTTCCCCTACGAG.

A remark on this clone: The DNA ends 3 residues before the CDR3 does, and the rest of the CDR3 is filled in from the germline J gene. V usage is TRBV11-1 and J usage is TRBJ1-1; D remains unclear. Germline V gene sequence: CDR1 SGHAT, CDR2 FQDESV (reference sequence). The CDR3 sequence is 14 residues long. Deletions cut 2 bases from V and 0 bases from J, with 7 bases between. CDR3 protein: CASSLPKLNTEAFF. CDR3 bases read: TGTGCCAGCAGCTTACCCAAATTGAACACTGAA.

The part of the CDR3 DNA that was read is TGTGCCAGCAGCGGACTGACAGGTGGGAACACTGAA. Its translation: CASSGLTGGNTE. The whole CDR3 region reads CASSGLTGGNTEAFF. The chain links TRBV7-9 to TRBJ1-1; possible D gene TRBD1, 6 bases. The read is 3 residues too short to cover the CDR3 end, so that end is filled in from the germline J gene. From germline, CDR1 is SEHNR and CDR2 FQNEAQ (reference sequence). CDR3 length equals 15 residues. The germline V and J ends were trimmed by 5 bases and 1 base, with 14 bases remaining between them.

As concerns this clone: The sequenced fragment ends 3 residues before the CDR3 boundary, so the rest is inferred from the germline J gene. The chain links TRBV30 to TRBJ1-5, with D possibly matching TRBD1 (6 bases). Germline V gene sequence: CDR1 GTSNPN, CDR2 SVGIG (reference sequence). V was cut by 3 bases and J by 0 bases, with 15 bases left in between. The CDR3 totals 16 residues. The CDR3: CAWSDLGHYSNQPQHF. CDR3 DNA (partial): TGTGCCTGGAGCGACCTGGGACACTATAGCAATCAGCCC.

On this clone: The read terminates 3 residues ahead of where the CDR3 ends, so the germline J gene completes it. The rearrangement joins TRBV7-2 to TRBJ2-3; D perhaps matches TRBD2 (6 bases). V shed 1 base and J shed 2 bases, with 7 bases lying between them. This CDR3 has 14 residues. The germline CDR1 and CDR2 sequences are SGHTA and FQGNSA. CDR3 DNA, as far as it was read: TGTGCCAGCAGCTTAGTGGACTACACAGATACG. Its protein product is CASSLVDYTDT. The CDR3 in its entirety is CASSLVDYTDTQYF.

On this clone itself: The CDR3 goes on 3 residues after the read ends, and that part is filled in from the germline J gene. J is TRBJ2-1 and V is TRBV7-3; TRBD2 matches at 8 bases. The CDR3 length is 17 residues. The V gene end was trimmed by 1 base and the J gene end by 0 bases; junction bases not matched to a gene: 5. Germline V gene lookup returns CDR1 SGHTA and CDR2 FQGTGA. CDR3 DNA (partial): TGTGCCAGCAGCTTAAATGGCGGGGGGCGCTCCTACAATGAG. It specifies CASSLNGGGRSYNE. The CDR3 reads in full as CASSLNGGGRSYNEQFF.

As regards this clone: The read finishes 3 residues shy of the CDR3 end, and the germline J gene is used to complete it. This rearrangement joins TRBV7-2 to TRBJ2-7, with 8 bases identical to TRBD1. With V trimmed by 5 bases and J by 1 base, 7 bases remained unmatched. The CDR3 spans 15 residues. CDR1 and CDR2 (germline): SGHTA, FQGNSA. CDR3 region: CASSISTGGSYEQYF. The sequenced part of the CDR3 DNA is TGTGCCAGCAGCATATCCACAGGGGGGTCCTACGAG.

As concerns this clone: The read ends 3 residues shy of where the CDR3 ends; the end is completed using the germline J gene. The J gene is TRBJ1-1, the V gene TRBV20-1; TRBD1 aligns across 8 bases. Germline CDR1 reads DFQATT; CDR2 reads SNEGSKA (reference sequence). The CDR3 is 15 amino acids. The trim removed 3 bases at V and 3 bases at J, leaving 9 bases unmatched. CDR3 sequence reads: CSASKTGDLYTEAFF. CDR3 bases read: TGCAGTGCTAGCAAGACAGGGGATTTGTACACTGAA.

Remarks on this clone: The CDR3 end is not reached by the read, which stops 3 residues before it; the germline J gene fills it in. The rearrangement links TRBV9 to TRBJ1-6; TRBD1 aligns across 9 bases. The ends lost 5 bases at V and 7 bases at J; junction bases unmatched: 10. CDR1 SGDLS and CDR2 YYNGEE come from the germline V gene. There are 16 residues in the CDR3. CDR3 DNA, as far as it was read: TGTGCCAGCAGGTTTGAGGGACAGGGAACGAATTCACCC. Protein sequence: CASRFEGQGTNSP. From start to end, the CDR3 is CASRFEGQGTNSPLHF.

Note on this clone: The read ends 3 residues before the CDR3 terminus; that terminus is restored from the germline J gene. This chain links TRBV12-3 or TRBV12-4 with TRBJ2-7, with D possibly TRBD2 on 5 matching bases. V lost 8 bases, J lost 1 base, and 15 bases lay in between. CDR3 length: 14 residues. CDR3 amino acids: CASGRSSGSYEQYF. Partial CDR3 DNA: TGTGCCAGCGGCAGAAGCAGCGGTTCCTACGAG.

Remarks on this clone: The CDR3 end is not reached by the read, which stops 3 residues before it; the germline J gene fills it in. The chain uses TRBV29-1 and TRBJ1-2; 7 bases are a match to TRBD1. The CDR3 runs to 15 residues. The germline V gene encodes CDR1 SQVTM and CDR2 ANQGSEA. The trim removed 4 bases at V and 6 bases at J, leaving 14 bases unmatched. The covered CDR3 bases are TGCAGCGTTGGGGTTGAGACAGGGAATACCAATGGC. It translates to CSVGVETGNTNG. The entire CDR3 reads CSVGVETGNTNGYTF. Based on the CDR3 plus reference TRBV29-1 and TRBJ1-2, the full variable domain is SAVISQKPSRDICQRGTSLTIQCQVDSQVTMMFWYRQQPGQSLTLIATANQGSEATYESGFVIDKFPISRPNLTFSTLTVSNMSPEDSSIYLCSVGVETGNTNGYTFGSGTRLTVV.

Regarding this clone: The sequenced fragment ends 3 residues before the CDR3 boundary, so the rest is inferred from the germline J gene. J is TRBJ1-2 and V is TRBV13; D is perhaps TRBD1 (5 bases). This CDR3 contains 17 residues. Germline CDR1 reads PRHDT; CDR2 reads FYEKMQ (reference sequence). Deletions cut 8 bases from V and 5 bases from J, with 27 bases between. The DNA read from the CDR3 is TGTGCCAGCTCGACTAGACCGGGACGTATCAGCGTTTATGGC. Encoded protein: CASSTRPGRISVYG. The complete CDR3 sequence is CASSTRPGRISVYGYTF.

Here the CDR3 reads CASKGAEQNSNQPQHF. Incomplete CDR3 DNA: TGTGCCAGTAAGGGGGCGGAACAAAACAGCAATCAGCCC. The chain joins TRBV19 to TRBJ1-5, with TRBD1 matching 7 bases. Coverage ceases 3 residues before the CDR3 finishes, and the germline J gene fills in the end. Germline trimming cut 7 bases from V and 1 base from J; bases unmatched to any gene: 10. CDR1 is LNHDA, CDR2 SQIVND, per germline (reference sequence). The CDR3 length is 16 residues.

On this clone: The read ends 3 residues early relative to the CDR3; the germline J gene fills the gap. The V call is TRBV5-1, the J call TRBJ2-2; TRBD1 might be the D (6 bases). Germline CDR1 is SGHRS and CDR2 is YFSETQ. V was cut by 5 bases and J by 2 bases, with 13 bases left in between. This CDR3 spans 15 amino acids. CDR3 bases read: TGCGCCAGCAGTGTCGTGGACAGAAACACCGGGGAG. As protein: CASSVVDRNTGE. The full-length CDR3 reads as CASSVVDRNTGELFF.

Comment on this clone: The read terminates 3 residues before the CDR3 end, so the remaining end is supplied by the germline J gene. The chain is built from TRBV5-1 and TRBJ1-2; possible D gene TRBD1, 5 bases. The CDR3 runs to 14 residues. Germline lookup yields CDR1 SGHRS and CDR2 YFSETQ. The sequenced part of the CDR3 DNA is TGCGCCAGCAGCTTAGGGGCTCGATCAGAGGGC. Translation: CASSLGARSEG. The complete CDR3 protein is CASSLGARSEGYTF.

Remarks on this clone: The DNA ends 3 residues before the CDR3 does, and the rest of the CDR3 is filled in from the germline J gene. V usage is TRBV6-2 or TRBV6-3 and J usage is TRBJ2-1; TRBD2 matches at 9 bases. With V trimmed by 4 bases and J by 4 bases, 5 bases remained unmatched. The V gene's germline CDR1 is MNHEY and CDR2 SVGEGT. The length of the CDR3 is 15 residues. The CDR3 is CASSSTLAGYNEQFF. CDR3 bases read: TGTGCCAGCAGTTCAACTCTAGCGGGGTACAATGAG.

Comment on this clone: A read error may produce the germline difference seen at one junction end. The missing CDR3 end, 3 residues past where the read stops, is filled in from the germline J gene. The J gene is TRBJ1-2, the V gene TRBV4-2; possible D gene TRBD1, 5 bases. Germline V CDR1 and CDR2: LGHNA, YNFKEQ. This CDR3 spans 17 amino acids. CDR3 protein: CASSQDKNLLRGYGYTF. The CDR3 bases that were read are TGCGCCAGCAGCCAAGATAAGAATTTGTTAAGGGGCTATGGC.

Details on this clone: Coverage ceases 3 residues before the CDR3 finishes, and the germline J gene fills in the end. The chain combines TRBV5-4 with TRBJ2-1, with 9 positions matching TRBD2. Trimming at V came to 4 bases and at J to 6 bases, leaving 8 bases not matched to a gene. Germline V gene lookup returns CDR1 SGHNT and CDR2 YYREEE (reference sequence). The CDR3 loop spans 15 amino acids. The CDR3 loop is CASSGRGLAGNEQFF. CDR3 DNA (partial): TGTGCCAGCAGCGGCCGGGGACTAGCTGGCAATGAG.

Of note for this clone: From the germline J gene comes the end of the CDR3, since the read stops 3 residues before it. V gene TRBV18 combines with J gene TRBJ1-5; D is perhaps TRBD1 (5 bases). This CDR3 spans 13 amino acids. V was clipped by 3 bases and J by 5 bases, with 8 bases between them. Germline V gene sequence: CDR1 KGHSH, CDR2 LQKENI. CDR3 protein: CASSPARDQPQHF. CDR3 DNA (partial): TGTGCCAGCTCACCGGCCAGGGATCAGCCC. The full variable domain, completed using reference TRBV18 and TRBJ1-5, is NAGVMQNPRHLVRRRGQEARLRCSPMKGHSHVYWYRQLPEEGLKFMVYLQKENIIDESGMPKERFSAEFPKEGPSILRIQQVVRGDSAAYFCASSPARDQPQHFGDGTRLSIL.

The covered CDR3 bases are TGTGCCAGTAGTGACAGGGTGGCCACTGAA. This sequence encodes CASSDRVATE. The complete CDR3 sequence is CASSDRVATEAFF. The chain uses TRBV19 and TRBJ1-1; 7 bases agree with TRBD1. Coverage ceases 3 residues before the CDR3 finishes, and the germline J gene fills in the end. Germline-derived CDR1 and CDR2 are LNHDA and SQIVND (reference sequence). The CDR3 runs to 13 residues. J was trimmed by 4 bases and V by 5 bases; bases with no gene match: 4.

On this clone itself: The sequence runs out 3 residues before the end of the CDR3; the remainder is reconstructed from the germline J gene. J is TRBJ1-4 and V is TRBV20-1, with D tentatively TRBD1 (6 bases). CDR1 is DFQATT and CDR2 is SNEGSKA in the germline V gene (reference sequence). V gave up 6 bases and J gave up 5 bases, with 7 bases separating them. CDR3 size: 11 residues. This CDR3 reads CSATGNEKLFF. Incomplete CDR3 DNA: TGCAGTGCAACAGGGAATGAAAAA.

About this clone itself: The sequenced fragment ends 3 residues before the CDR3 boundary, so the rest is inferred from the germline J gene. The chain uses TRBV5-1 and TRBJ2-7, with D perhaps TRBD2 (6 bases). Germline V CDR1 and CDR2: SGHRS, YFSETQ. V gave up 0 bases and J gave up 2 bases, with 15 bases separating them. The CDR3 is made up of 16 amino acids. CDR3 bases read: TGCGCCAGCAGCTTGGGCGGCGGGGCGGGCACCTACGAG. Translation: CASSLGGGAGTYE. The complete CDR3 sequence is CASSLGGGAGTYEQYF.

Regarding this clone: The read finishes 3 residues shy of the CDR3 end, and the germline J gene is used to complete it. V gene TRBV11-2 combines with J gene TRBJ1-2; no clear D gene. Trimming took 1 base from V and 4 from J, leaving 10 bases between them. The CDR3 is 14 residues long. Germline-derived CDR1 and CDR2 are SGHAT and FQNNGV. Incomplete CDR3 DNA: TGTGCCAGCAGCTTAGGTCCTAATACCTATGGC. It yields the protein CASSLGPNTYG. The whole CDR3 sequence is CASSLGPNTYGYTF.

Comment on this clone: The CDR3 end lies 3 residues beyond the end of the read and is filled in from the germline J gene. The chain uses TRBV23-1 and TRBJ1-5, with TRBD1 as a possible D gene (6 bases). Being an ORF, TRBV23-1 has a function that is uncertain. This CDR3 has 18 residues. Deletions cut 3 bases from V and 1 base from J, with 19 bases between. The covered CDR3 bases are TGCGCCAGCAGTCAGGTCGGCAGGGACAAAACCAGCAATCAGCCC. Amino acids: CASSQVGRDKTSNQP. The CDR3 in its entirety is CASSQVGRDKTSNQPQHF.

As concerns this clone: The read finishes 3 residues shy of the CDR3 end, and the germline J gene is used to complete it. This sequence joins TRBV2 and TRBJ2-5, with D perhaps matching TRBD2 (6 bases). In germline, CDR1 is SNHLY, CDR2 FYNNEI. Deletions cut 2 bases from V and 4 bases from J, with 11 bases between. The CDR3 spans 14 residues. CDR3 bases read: TGTGCCAGCAGTGAACAGGGAGGCGGAGAGACC. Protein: CASSEQGGGET. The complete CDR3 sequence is CASSEQGGGETQYF.

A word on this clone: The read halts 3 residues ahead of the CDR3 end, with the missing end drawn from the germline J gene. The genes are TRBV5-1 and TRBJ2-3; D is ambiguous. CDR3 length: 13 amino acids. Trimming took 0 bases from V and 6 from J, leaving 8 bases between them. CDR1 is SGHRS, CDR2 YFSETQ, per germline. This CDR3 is CASSLAEQDTQYF. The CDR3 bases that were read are TGCGCCAGCAGCTTGGCCGAACAGGATACG.

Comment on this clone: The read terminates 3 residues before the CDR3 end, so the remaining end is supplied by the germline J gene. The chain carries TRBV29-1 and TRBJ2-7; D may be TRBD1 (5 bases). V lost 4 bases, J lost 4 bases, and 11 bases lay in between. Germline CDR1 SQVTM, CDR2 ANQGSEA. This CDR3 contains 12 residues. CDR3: CSVVPTGYEQYF. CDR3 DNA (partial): TGCAGCGTTGTTCCCACAGGATACGAG.